This TCR beta chain was identified in a study of technical replicates of blood from several donors. This clone showed up just once. Germline trimming cut 4 bases from V and 8 bases from J; bases unmatched to any gene: 6. The CDR3 length is 13 residues. Germline CDR1 is SGHTS and CDR2 is YDEGEE. Only in-frame clones appear in the TCRdb table, and some are missing; sequencing was by immunoSEQ multiplex PCR. The sample contains about 72,000 clones, roughly 90% of which appear only once. The sequenced material came from T cells isolated from PBMCs. The gene calls are TRBV5-8 and TRBJ1-1; 9 nucleotides match TRBD1. The receptor was isolated from a human donor in good health. Here the CDR3 DNA reads TGTGCCAGCAGCCCGGGACAGGGTTACGAAGCTTTCTTT. Amino acids: CASSPGQGYEAFF. Full variable domain (remainder filled in from reference TRBV5-8 and TRBJ1-1): EAGVTQSPTHLIKTRGQQATLRCSPISGHTSVYWYQQALGLGLQFLLWYDEGEERNRGNFPPRFSGRQFPNYSSELNVNALELEDSALYLCASSPGQGYEAFFGQGTRLTVV.